The 14 T cell receptor beta chains in this list originate from one sample, sequenced in a study of graft-versus-host responses after intestinal transplantation. Their antigens remain unidentified. Sequencing used immunoSEQ multiplex PCR; TCRdb keeps in-frame clones, though not all of them. The data hold over 75,000 clones, with 80% to 95% observed a single time. This sample comprised unstimulated CD8+ T cells sorted from spleen or lymph node cells, obtained before transplant. The receptor set was obtained from a human donor who was the organ donor for an intestinal transplant.

This chain joins TRBV30 and TRBJ2-2, with D possibly matching TRBD1 (5 bases). Germline V gene sequence: CDR1 GTSNPN, CDR2 SVGIG (reference sequence). The CDR3 contains 14 residues. V lost 2 bases and J lost 1, with 8 bases in between. CDR3 DNA: TGTGCCTGGAGTCAAACAGGGAACACCGGGGAGCTGTTTTTT. It translates to CAWSQTGNTGELFF.

The sample holds one count of this clone. V gene TRBV4-1 combines with J gene TRBJ1-2, with 9 bases fitting TRBD1. J lost 6 bases, V lost 6 bases, and 11 bases had no gene match. The CDR3 contains 15 residues. CDR1 and CDR2 (germline): MGHRA, YSYEKL. This chain's CDR3 is CASRPDRGPLHGYTF. DNA for the CDR3: TGCGCCAGCAGACCGGACAGGGGTCCACTGCATGGCTACACCTTC.

The chain is built from TRBV9 and TRBJ1-3, with D possibly matching TRBD1 (5 bases). The CDR3 extends over 15 amino acids. The V gene lost 3 bases and the J gene lost 2 bases, with 12 bases spanning the gap. Germline loops: CDR1 SGDLS, CDR2 YYNGEE. Here the CDR3 DNA reads TGTGCCAGCAGCGGAGGAGGGGCCCCTGGAAACACCATATATTTT. It encodes CASSGGGAPGNTIYF.

The gene calls are TRBV6-6 and TRBJ2-5, with D tentatively TRBD2 (5 bases). The J call may be faulty, since TRBJ2-7 better matches the DNA end. CDR1 and CDR2 (germline): MNHNY, SVGAGI (reference sequence). The length of the CDR3 is 16 residues. Here the CDR3 reads CASTTATISPGYEQYF. DNA of the CDR3: TGTGCCAGCACGACCGCGACTATTTCTCCGGGCTACGAGCAGTACTTC.

As for this clone: Relative to the germline gene, one junction end is altered; a read error may explain this. V gene TRBV2 combines with J gene TRBJ2-1, with D uncertain. The CDR3 contains 14 residues. The germline V gene encodes CDR1 SNHLY and CDR2 FYNNEI. This CDR3 reads CASLSRITYNERFF. The CDR3 DNA follows: TGTGCCAGCCTTTCCCGGATAACCTACAATGAGCGGTTCTTC.

The gene calls are TRBV5-1 and TRBJ2-2; possibly TRBD2 for D (6 bases). CDR1 is SGHRS and CDR2 is YFSETQ in the germline V gene. Trimming left V 1 base short and J 0 bases short, with 16 bases between. This CDR3 contains 18 residues. CDR3: CASSLILGGPANTGELFF. The CDR3 coding sequence is TGCGCCAGCAGCTTGATTTTGGGAGGTCCCGCGAACACCGGGGAGCTGTTTTTT. Looking up the rest from reference TRBV5-1 and TRBJ2-2 gives the full variable domain: KAGVTQTPRYLIKTRGQQVTLSCSPISGHRSVSWYQQTPGQGLQFLFEYFSETQRNKGNFPGRFSGRQFSNSRSEMNVSTLELGDSALYLCASSLILGGPANTGELFFGEGSRLTVL.

CDR3 protein: CASSLGVRVAEWETQYF. The CDR3 DNA reads as TGCGCCAGCAGCTTGGGGGTCAGGGTGGCGGAGTGGGAGACCCAGTACTTC. J is TRBJ2-5 and V is TRBV5-1, with a possible D match to TRBD1 (5 bases). CDR1 is SGHRS, CDR2 YFSETQ, per germline. This CDR3 comprises 17 residues. Trimming cost V 0 bases and J 5 bases, with 20 bases left between them.

The chain employs TRBV6-6 and TRBJ2-7; D is unresolved. Trimming removed 0 bases at V and 5 bases at J, with 8 bases between. The germline CDR1 and CDR2 sequences are MNHNY and SVGAGI (reference sequence). The CDR3 runs 13 residues. The CDR3, as DNA: TGTGCCAGCAGTTACTCGTTCCTCCACGAGCAGTACTTC. Amino acid sequence: CASSYSFLHEQYF.

In this sample, this clone turned up once. This chain uses TRBV9 with TRBJ2-2; 8 positions agree with TRBD1. Germline loops: CDR1 SGDLS, CDR2 YYNGEE. The trim removed 0 bases at V and 0 bases at J, leaving 13 bases unmatched. CDR3 length: 20 amino acids. The CDR3 loop reads CASSVDRGTQWTANTGELFF. The CDR3 region has the DNA TGTGCCAGCAGCGTAGACAGGGGGACCCAGTGGACAGCGAACACCGGGGAGCTGTTTTTT.

This rearrangement joins TRBV2 to TRBJ2-1; 8 bases agree with TRBD2. Trimming at V came to 2 bases and at J to 7 bases, leaving 7 bases not matched to a gene. CDR3 length: 15 residues. Germline V gene lookup returns CDR1 SNHLY and CDR2 FYNNEI. The CDR3 nucleotides read TGTGCCAGCAGTGAATACGGGGGGGCAGGGAATGAGCAGTTCTTC. Translating gives CASSEYGGAGNEQFF.

The rearrangement joins TRBV5-1 to TRBJ2-7; 8 bases line up with TRBD1. Germline CDR1 reads SGHRS; CDR2 reads YFSETQ. This CDR3 is built from 14 residues. Germline trimming cut 3 bases from V and 2 bases from J; bases unmatched to any gene: 4. Written as DNA, the CDR3 is TGCGCCAGCAGCTCGACAGGGGTGGCCTACGAGCAGTACTTC. Translated: CASSSTGVAYEQYF.

The V call is TRBV2, the J call TRBJ1-2; a possible D gene is TRBD1 (5 bases). Germline-derived CDR1 and CDR2 are SNHLY and FYNNEI. This CDR3 has 16 amino acids. V lost 2 bases and J 6 bases, leaving 19 bases between the germline ends. The CDR3 protein is CASSEPSEWGGNGYTF. In nucleotides, the CDR3 is TGTGCCAGCAGTGAACCGAGCGAGTGGGGGGGGAATGGCTACACCTTC. The variable domain in full, with the rest retrieved from reference TRBV2 and TRBJ1-2, is EPEVTQTPSHQVTQMGQEVILRCVPISNHLYFYWYRQILGQKVEFLVSFYNNEISEKSEIFDDQFSVERPDGSNFTLKIRSTKLEDSAMYFCASSEPSEWGGNGYTFGSGTRLTVV.

This chain connects TRBV5-4 to TRBJ2-1; a weak D match, TRBD1 (9 bases). The CDR3 spans 20 residues. The germline gives CDR1 SGHNT, CDR2 YYREEE (reference sequence). V was shortened by 4 bases and J by 7 bases, with 33 bases between the two germline ends. The DNA for the CDR3 is TGTGCCAGCAGCGACGGTCCCGGGACAGGGAGGCCGGGAGGGTGGAATGAGCAGTTCTTC. The encoded protein is CASSDGPGTGRPGGWNEQFF.

J is TRBJ1-5 and V is TRBV30; weak D call: TRBD1 (6 bases). Trimming cost V 1 base and J 0 bases, with 10 bases left between them. Germline CDR1 reads GTSNPN; CDR2 reads SVGIG (reference sequence). This CDR3 is 15 amino acids long. CDR3 region: CAWSGTDYSNQPQHF. CDR3 coding DNA: TGTGCCTGGAGTGGGACAGACTATAGCAATCAGCCCCAGCATTTT. Supplemented by reference TRBV30 and TRBJ1-5, the full variable domain reads SQTIHQWPATLVQPVGSPLSLECTVEGTSNPNLYWYRQAAGRGLQLLFYSVGIGQISSEVPQNLSASRPQDRQFILSSKKLLLSDSGFYLCAWSGTDYSNQPQHFGDGTRLSIL.